This T cell receptor (beta chain) was recorded in a study of graft-versus-host responses after intestinal transplantation. Study conclusions and caveats: Detected in recipient marrow were GvH clones, some of which were first observed in ileum or blood.

Comments on this clone: Its target is not known.

The CDR3 has 14 amino acids. The ends lost 0 bases at V and 6 bases at J; junction bases unmatched: 4. Measured with immunoSEQ multiplex PCR; TCRdb has only the in-frame clones, and not every one. Here the sample spans about 84,000 clones, roughly 90% being singletons. The chain carries TRBV23-1 and TRBJ2-7; the match to TRBD1 covers 8 bases. TRBV23-1 is recorded as an ORF, its role being uncertain. The specimen comprised unstimulated CD4+ T cells sorted from spleen or lymph node cells, sampled before transplant. This TCR was sampled from a human donor who was the organ donor for an intestinal transplant. As DNA, the CDR3 is TGCGCCAGCAGTCAATCATCCAGGGGGCGCGAGCAGTACTTC. Translated: CASSQSSRGREQYF.